This T cell receptor (beta chain) was obtained from a study of T cell responses to AZD1222 COVID-19 vaccine. The wider study: Pooling covered second doses at about 4 or about 12 weeks. Study-wide results and caveats: Baseline seropositives among AZD1222 recipients totaled only five to seven. Clonal diversity may have been underestimated, and the donors were mostly white British, with more females than males.

Clones were sequenced by immunoSEQ multiplex PCR, and TCRdb holds only the in-frame ones, with some missing. The sample includes about 130,000 clones, approximately 90% of them seen just once. Comment on this clone: The antigen remains undetermined.

The CDR3 totals 14 residues. Germline V CDR1 and CDR2: MDHEN, SYDVKM. The V and J ends lost 5 bases and 3 bases respectively, with 13 bases between them. The genes are TRBV28 and TRBJ1-1, with TRBD1 as a possible D gene (5 bases). The starting material was peripheral blood, obtained on day 0 of AZD1222 vaccination. This sequence originates from an adult in good health. The CDR3 reads CASSPGGSYTEAFF. Written as DNA, the CDR3 is TGTGCCAGCAGTCCCGGGGGGTCGTACACTGAAGCTTTCTTT.